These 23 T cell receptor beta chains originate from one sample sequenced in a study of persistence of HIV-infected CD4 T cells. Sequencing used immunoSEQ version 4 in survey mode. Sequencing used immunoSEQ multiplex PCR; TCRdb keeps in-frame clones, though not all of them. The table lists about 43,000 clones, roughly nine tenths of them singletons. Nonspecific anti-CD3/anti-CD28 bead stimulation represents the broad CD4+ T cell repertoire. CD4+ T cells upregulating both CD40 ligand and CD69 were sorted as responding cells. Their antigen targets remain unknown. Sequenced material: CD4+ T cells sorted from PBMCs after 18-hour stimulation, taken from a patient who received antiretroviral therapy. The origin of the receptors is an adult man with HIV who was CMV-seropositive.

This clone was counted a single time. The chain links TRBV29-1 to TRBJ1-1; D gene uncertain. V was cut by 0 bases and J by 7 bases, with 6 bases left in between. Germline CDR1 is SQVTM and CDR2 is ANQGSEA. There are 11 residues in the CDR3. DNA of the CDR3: TGCAGCGTTGAAGACGGCAGTGAAGCTTTCTTT. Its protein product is CSVEDGSEAFF.

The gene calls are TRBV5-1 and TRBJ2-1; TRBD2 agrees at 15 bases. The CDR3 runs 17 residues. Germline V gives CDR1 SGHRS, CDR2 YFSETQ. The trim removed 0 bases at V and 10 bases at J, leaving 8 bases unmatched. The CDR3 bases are TGCGCCAGCAGCTTGGCCTCAGGGACTAGCGGGGGGATGGAGCAGTTCTTC. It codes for CASSLASGTSGGMEQFF.

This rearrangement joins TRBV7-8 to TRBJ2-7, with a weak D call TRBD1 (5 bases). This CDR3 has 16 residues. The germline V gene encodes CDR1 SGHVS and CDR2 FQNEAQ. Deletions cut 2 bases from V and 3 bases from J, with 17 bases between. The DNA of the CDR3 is TGTGCCAGCAGCTTATTCAGGGCACCTAATGACTACGAGCAGTACTTC. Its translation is CASSLFRAPNDYEQYF.

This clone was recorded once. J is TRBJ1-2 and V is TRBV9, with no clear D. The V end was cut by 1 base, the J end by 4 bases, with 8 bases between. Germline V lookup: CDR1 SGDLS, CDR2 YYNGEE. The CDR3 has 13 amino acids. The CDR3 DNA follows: TGTGCCAGCAGCGTAATTATCGGCTATGGCTACACCTTC. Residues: CASSVIIGYGYTF. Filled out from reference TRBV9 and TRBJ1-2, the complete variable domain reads DSGVTQTPKHLITATGQRVTLRCSPRSGDLSVYWYQQSLDQGLQFLIQYYNGEERAKGNILERFSAQQFPDLHSELNLSSLELGDSALYFCASSVIIGYGYTFGSGTRLTVV.

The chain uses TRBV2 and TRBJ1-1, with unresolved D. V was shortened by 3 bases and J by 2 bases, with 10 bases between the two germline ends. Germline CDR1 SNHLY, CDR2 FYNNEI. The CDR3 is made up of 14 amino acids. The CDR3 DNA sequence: TGTGCCAGCAGTGAGTTAGAGACTAACACTGAAGCTTTCTTT. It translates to CASSELETNTEAFF.

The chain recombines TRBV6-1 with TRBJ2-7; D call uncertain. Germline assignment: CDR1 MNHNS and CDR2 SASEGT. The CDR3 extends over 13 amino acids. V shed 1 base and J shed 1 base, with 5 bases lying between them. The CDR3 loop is CASSEEPSYEQYF. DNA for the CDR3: TGTGCCAGCAGTGAAGAGCCATCCTACGAGCAGTACTTC.

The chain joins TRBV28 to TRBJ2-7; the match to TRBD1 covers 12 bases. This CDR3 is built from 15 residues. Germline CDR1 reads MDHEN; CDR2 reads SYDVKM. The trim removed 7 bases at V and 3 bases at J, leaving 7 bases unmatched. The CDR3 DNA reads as TGTGCCAGCACCCAAGGGACAGGGGGCAACTACGAGCAGTACTTC. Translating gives CASTQGTGGNYEQYF.

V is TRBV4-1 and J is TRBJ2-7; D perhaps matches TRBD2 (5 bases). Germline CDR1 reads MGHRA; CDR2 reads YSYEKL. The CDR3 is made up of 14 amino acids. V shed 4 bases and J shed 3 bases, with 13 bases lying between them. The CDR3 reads CASSLRDRDYEQYF. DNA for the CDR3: TGCGCCAGCAGCCTGAGGGATCGGGACTACGAGCAGTACTTC.

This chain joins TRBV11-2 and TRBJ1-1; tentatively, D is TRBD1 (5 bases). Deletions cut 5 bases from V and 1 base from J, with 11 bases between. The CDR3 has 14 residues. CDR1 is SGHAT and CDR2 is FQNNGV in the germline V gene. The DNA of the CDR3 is TGTGCCAGCAGCCCTCCGGGGACGAACACTGAAGCTTTCTTT. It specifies CASSPPGTNTEAFF. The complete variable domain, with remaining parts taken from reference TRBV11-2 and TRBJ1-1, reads EAGVAQSPRYKIIEKRQSVAFWCNPISGHATLYWYQQILGQGPKLLIQFQNNGVVDDSQLPKDRFSAERLKGVDSTLKIQPAKLEDSAVYLCASSPPGTNTEAFFGQGTRLTVV.

The DNA for the CDR3 is TGTGCCAGTAGTCAACAGGGAACCGCTAACTATGGCTACACCTTC. Amino acid sequence: CASSQQGTANYGYTF. The J gene is TRBJ1-2, the V gene TRBV19, with D possibly TRBD1 on 6 matching bases. Germline CDR1 and CDR2: LNHDA and SQIVND (reference sequence). The CDR3 length is 15 residues. The V end was cut by 5 bases, the J end by 0 bases, with 13 bases between.

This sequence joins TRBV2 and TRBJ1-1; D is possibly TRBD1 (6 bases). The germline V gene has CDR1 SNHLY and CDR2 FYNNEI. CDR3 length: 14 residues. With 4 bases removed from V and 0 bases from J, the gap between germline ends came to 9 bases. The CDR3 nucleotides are TGTGCCAGCAGTGCCGGACAGCTGAACACTGAAGCTTTCTTT. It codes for CASSAGQLNTEAFF.

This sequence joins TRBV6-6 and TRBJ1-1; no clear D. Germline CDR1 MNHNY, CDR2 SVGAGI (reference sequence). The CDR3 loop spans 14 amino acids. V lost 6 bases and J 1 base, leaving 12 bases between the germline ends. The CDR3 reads CASRELAGNTEAFF. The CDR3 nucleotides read TGTGCCAGCAGGGAGTTGGCAGGGAACACTGAAGCTTTCTTT.

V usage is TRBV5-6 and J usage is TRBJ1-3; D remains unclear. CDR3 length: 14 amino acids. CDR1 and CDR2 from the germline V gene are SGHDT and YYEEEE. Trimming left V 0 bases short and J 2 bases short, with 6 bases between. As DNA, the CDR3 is TGTGCCAGCAGCTTGGTAGGCCCTGGAAACACCATATATTTT. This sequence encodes CASSLVGPGNTIYF.

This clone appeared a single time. CDR3 in amino acids: CSVLTGATNEKLFF. CDR3 DNA: TGCAGCGTGCTCACCGGCGCAACTAATGAAAAACTGTTTTTT. The genes are TRBV29-1 and TRBJ1-4; the D is unclear. The CDR3 is 14 amino acids. Germline V gene lookup returns CDR1 SQVTM and CDR2 ANQGSEA. With 6 bases removed from V and 0 bases from J, the gap between germline ends came to 11 bases.

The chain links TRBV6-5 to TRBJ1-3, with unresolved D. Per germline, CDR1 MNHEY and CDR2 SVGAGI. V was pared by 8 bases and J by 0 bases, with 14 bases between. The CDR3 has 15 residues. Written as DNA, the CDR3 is TGTGCCAGCCGGACCGCTTTGGACTCTGGAAACACCATATATTTT. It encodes CASRTALDSGNTIYF.

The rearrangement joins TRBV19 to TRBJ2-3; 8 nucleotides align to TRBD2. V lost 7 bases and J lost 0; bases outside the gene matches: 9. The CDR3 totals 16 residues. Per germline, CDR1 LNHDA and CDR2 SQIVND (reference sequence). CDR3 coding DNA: TGTGCCAGTACCGATACTAGCGGTACTAGCACAGATACGCAGTATTTT. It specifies CASTDTSGTSTDTQYF.

Here the CDR3 DNA reads TGTGCCAGCAGCCAAGGTCCGGCATTGATTGGAGTATATGGCTACACCTTC. Translation gives CASSQGPALIGVYGYTF. This rearrangement joins TRBV3-1 (or the pseudogene TRBV3-2) to TRBJ1-2, with D unresolved. V was trimmed by 1 base and J by 5 bases, leaving 20 bases between them. Germline CDR1 is LGHDT and CDR2 is YNNKEL (reference sequence). This CDR3 has 17 residues.

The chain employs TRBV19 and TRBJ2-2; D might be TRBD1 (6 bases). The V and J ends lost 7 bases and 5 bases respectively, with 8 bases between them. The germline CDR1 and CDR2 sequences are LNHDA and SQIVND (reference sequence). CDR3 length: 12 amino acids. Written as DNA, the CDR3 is TGTGCCAGTAATCAGGGGACCGGGGAGCTGTTTTTT. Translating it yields CASNQGTGELFF.

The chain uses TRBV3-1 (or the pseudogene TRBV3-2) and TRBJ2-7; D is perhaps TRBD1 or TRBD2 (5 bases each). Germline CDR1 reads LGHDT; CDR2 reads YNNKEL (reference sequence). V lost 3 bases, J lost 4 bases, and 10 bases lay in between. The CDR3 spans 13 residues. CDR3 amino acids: CASSQARGYEQYF. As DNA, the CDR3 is TGTGCCAGCAGCCAGGCGAGGGGTTACGAGCAGTACTTC.

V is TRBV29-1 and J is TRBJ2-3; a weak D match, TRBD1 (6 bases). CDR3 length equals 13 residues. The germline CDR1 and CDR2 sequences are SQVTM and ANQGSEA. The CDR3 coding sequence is TGCAGTTTTGCGAGAGGGGGAGCAGATACGCAGTATTTT. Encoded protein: CSFARGGADTQYF.

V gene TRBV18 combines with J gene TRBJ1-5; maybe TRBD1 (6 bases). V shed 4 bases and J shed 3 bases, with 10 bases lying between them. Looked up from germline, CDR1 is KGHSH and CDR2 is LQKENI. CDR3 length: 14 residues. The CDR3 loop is CASSQGQNNQPQHF. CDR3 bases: TGTGCCAGCTCACAAGGACAGAACAATCAGCCCCAGCATTTT.

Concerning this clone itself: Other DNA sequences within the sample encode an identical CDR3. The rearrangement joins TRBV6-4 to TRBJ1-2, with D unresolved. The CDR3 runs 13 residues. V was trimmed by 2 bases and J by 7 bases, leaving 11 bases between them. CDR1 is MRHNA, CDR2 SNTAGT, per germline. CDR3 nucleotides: TGTGCCAGCAGTGACCCCCCGTCGGGTGGCTACACCTTC. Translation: CASSDPPSGGYTF.

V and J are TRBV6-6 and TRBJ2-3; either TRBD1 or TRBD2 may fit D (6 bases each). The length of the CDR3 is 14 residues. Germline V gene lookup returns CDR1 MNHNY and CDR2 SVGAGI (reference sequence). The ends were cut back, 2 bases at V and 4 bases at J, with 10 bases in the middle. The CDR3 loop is CASSYGGPPDTQYF. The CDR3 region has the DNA TGTGCCAGCAGTTACGGGGGGCCCCCAGATACGCAGTATTTT.